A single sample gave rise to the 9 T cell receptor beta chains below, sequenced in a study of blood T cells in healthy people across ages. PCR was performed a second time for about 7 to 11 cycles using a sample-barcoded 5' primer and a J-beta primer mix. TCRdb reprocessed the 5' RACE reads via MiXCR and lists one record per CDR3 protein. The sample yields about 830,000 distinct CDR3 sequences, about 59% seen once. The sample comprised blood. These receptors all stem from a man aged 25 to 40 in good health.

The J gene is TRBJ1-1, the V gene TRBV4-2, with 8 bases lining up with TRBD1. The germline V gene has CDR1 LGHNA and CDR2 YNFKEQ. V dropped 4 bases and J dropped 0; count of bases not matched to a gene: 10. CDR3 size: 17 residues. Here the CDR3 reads CASSLQTGASMNTEAFF. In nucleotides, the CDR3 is TGTGCCAGCAGCCTACAGACAGGGGCATCCATGAACACTGAAGCTTTCTTT.

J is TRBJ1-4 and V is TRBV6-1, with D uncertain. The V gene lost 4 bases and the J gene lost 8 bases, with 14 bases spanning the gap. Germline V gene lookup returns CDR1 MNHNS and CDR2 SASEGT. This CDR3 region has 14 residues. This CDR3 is CASSANSGGEKLFF. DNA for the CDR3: TGTGCCAGCAGTGCGAACAGCGGAGGGGAAAAACTGTTTTTT.

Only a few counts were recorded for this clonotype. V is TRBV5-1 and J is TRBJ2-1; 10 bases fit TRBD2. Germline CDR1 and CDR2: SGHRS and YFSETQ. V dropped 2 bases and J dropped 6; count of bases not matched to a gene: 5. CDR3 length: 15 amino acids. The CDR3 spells CASSFDSGGINEQFF. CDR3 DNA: TGCGCCAGCAGCTTCGATAGCGGGGGGATCAATGAGCAGTTCTTC.

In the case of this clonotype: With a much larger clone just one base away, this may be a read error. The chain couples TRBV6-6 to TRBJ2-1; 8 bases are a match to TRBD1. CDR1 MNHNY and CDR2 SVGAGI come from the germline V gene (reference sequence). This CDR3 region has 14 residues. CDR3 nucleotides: TGTGCCGGCAGTTCGGGACAGGAAGGGAATGAGCAGTTCTTC. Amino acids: CAGSSGQEGNEQFF.

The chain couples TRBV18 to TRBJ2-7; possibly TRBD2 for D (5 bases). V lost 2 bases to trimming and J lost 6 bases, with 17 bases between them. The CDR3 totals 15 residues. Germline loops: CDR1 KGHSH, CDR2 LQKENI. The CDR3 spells CASSPTEALKSEQYF. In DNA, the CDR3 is TGTGCCAGCTCACCAACGGAGGCCCTAAAAAGCGAGCAGTACTTC.

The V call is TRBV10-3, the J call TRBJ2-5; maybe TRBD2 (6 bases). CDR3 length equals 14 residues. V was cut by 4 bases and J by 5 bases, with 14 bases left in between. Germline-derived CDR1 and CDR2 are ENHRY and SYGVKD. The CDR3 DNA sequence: TGTGCCATCAGTGCCGGGACTGTGGTGGAGACCCAGTACTTC. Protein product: CAISAGTVVETQYF.

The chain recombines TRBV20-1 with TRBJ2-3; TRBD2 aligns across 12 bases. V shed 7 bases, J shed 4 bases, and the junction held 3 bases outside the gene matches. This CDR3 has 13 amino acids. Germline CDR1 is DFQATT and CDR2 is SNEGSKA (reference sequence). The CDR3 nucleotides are TGCAGTGGGCTAGCGGGGGGGCCAGATACGCAGTATTTT. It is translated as CSGLAGGPDTQYF.

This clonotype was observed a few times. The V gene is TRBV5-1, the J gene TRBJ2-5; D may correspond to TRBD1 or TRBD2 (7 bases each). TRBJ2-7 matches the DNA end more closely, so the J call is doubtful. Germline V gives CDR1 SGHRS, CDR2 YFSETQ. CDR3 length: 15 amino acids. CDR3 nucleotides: TGCGCCAGCGGTTCCGCTATCAGGGGGGGCGACGAGCAGTACTTC. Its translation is CASGSAIRGGDEQYF.

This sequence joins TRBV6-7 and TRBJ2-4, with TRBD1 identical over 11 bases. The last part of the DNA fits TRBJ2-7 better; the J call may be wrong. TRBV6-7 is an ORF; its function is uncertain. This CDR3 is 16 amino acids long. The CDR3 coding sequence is TGTGCCAGCAGTCCGACTCGGGACAGGGGGACATACGAGCAGTACTTC. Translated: CASSPTRDRGTYEQYF.